These 14 T cell receptor beta chains were all obtained from the same sample, sequenced in a study of PD-L1 blockade in urothelial cancer. TCRdb keeps only in-frame clones here, not all; method: immunoSEQ multiplex PCR. The sample includes about 80,000 clones, roughly nine tenths of them seen just once. The material sequenced was PBMCs, taken around atezolizumab (anti-PD-L1) treatment. The receptors derive from a woman aged 70-85 years with urothelial cancer.

The chain links TRBV4-3 to TRBJ2-1; TRBD2 matches at 14 bases. V dropped 1 base and J dropped 10; count of bases not matched to a gene: 12. The CDR3 runs to 18 residues. The V gene's germline CDR1 is LGHNA and CDR2 YSLEER. The CDR3 DNA follows: TGCGCCAGCAGCCAAGGTGGTCCAGGACTAGCGGGGGGCAGGGAGCAGTTCTTC. It is translated as CASSQGGPGLAGGREQFF.

The chain recombines TRBV6-5 with TRBJ1-6; 7 nucleotides match TRBD1. The CDR3 has 16 amino acids. J was trimmed by 9 bases and V by 0 bases; bases with no gene match: 8. CDR1 is MNHEY and CDR2 is SVGAGI in the germline V gene. CDR3 nucleotide sequence: TGTGCCAGCAGTTACTCCGTTGACAGGGCGGGTTCACCCCTCCACTTT. Translating gives CASSYSVDRAGSPLHF.

The V gene is TRBV4-1, the J gene TRBJ1-1; unclear D gene. CDR1 MGHRA and CDR2 YSYEKL come from the germline V gene. This CDR3 region has 13 residues. With 3 bases removed from V and 3 bases from J, the gap between germline ends came to 8 bases. The CDR3 nucleotides read TGCGCCAGCAGCCACACAGCGGACACTGAAGCTTTCTTT. Encoded protein: CASSHTADTEAFF.

The chain is built from TRBV18 and TRBJ2-5; 8 positions agree with TRBD2. CDR1 and CDR2 (germline): KGHSH, LQKENI. With 3 bases clipped from V and 1 base from J, the junction kept 4 bases outside the gene matches. The length of the CDR3 is 15 residues. CDR3 sequence: CASSPRSGSQETQYF. In DNA form, the CDR3 reads TGTGCCAGCTCACCCCGGAGCGGGAGCCAAGAGACCCAGTACTTC. The full variable domain, in which reference TRBV18 and TRBJ2-5 provide the parts outside the CDR3, is NAGVMQNPRHLVRRRGQEARLRCSPMKGHSHVYWYRQLPEEGLKFMVYLQKENIIDESGMPKERFSAEFPKEGPSILRIQQVVRGDSAAYFCASSPRSGSQETQYFGPGTRLLVL.

This chain joins TRBV2 and TRBJ1-5; D may be TRBD1 (6 bases). Trimming pared 1 base from V and 7 bases from J, leaving 14 bases between. From germline, CDR1 is SNHLY and CDR2 FYNNEI. The length of the CDR3 is 15 residues. In DNA form, the CDR3 reads TGTGCCAGCAGTGAAGTACAGGGAACGGGGCAGCCCCAGCATTTT. Translated: CASSEVQGTGQPQHF.

The V call is TRBV6-4, the J call TRBJ1-2, with D perhaps TRBD1 (6 bases). The germline CDR1 and CDR2 sequences are MRHNA and SNTAGT. The CDR3 runs 14 residues. The V and J ends lost 5 bases and 8 bases respectively, with 18 bases between them. The CDR3 is CASSPTRGAGGYTF. As DNA, the CDR3 is TGTGCCAGCAGTCCCACGCGGGGGGCTGGCGGCTACACCTTC.

V and J are TRBV11-3 and TRBJ2-1; tentatively, D is TRBD1 (6 bases). The CDR3 spans 18 residues. Germline CDR1 reads SGHNT; CDR2 reads YENEEA. The germline V and J ends were trimmed by 2 bases and 4 bases, with 21 bases remaining between them. The DNA of the CDR3 is TGTGCCAGCAGCTTAAATTTTGGGACCGGGACACTTTACAATGAGCAGTTCTTC. It translates to CASSLNFGTGTLYNEQFF.

A few counts support this clone. The J gene is TRBJ1-2, the V gene TRBV7-8, with D perhaps TRBD1 (5 bases). The germline V and J ends were trimmed by 4 bases and 7 bases, with 19 bases remaining between them. CDR1 SGHVS and CDR2 FQNEAQ come from the germline V gene. The CDR3 has 15 residues. The CDR3 sequence: CASSSGPEGLSGYTF. CDR3 in DNA: TGTGCCAGCAGCTCAGGACCGGAGGGGCTCAGTGGCTACACCTTC.

The chain couples TRBV5-6 to TRBJ2-7, with D tentatively TRBD2 (5 bases). The ends were cut back, 0 bases at V and 5 bases at J, with 15 bases in the middle. Per the germline V gene, CDR1 is SGHDT and CDR2 is YYEEEE. This CDR3 is built from 15 residues. CDR3 bases: TGTGCCAGCAGCTTGGGTCCGACGGGAACCAACGAGCAGTACTTC. Amino acids: CASSLGPTGTNEQYF.

CDR3 residues: CASSLRGLGSNQPQHF. The DNA of the CDR3 is TGTGCCAGCAGTTTAAGGGGTTTAGGGAGCAATCAGCCCCAGCATTTT. V and J are TRBV27 and TRBJ1-5; D may be TRBD1 (5 bases). Germline loops: CDR1 MNHEY, CDR2 SMNVEV (reference sequence). This CDR3 has 16 amino acids. Trimming took 2 bases from V and 1 from J, leaving 12 bases between them.

The chain joins TRBV11-3 to TRBJ2-1, with 10 bases identical to TRBD2. V was pared by 5 bases and J by 8 bases, with 12 bases of the junction left unmatched. The CDR3 has 16 residues. Per germline, CDR1 SGHNT and CDR2 YENEEA. CDR3: CASSRGASGSRHEQFF. CDR3 bases: TGTGCCAGCAGCCGAGGGGCTAGCGGGAGCCGCCATGAGCAGTTCTTC.

This chain joins TRBV10-3 and TRBJ2-7; 10 positions match TRBD1. CDR3 length: 15 amino acids. The V gene end was trimmed by 3 bases and the J gene end by 4 bases; junction bases not matched to a gene: 6. The germline V gene has CDR1 ENHRY and CDR2 SYGVKD. The CDR3 spells CAISDKGQGVYEQYF. The CDR3 coding sequence is TGTGCCATCAGTGATAAAGGACAGGGGGTATACGAGCAGTACTTC.

The V call is TRBV6-5, the J call TRBJ2-7, with TRBD1 matching 7 bases. Germline V gives CDR1 MNHEY, CDR2 SVGAGI. CDR3 length: 14 amino acids. V dropped 7 bases and J dropped 3; count of bases not matched to a gene: 9. The CDR3 here is CASTIRQGGYEQYF. The CDR3, as DNA: TGTGCCAGCACCATAAGACAGGGTGGCTACGAGCAGTACTTC.

This sequence joins TRBV7-9 and TRBJ2-3, with TRBD2 matching over 7 bases. The V and J ends lost 1 base and 3 bases, in that order; junction bases with no gene match: 4. Germline lookup yields CDR1 SEHNR and CDR2 FQNEAQ (reference sequence). The CDR3 consists of 15 residues. This CDR3 reads CASSLGGGPTDTQYF. CDR3 coding DNA: TGTGCCAGCAGCTTAGGGGGAGGGCCAACAGATACGCAGTATTTT.